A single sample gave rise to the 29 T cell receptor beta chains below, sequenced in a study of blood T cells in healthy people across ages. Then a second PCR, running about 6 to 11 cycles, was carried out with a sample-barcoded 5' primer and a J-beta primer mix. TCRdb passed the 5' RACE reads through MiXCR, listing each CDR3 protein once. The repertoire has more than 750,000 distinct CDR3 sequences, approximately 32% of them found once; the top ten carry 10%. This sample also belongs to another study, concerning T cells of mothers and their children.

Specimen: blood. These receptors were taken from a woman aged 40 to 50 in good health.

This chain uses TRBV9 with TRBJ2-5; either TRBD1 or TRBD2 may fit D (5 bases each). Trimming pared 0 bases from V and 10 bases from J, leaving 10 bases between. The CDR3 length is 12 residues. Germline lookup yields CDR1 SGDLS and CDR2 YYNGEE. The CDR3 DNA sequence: TGTGCCAGCAGCGTAGGCGAGGGGAGCCAGTACTTC. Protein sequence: CASSVGEGSQYF.

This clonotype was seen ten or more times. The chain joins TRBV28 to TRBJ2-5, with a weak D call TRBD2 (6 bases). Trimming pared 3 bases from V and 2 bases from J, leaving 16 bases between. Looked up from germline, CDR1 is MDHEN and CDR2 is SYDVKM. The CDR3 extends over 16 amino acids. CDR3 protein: CASSFGGRGVQETQYF. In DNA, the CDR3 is TGTGCCAGCAGTTTCGGGGGTAGGGGAGTACAAGAGACCCAGTACTTC.

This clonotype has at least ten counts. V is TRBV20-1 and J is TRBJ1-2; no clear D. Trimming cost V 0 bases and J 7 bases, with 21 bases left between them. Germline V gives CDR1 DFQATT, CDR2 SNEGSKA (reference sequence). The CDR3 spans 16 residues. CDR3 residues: CSARDYTSGRRSGYTF. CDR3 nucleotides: TGCAGTGCTAGAGATTATACCTCTGGACGGCGGTCTGGCTACACCTTC.

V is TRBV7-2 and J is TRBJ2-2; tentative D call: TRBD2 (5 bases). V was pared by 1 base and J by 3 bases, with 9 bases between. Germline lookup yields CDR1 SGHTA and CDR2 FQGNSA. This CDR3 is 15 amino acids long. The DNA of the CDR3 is TGTGCCAGCAGCTTAGATTCAGCGGACACCGGGGAGCTGTTTTTT. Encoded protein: CASSLDSADTGELFF.

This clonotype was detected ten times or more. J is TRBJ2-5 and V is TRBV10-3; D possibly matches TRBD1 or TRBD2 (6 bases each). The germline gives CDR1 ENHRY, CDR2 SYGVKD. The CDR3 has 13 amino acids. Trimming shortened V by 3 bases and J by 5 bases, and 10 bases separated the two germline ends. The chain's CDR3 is CAISEGGGETQYF. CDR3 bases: TGTGCCATCAGTGAAGGAGGGGGGGAGACCCAGTACTTC.

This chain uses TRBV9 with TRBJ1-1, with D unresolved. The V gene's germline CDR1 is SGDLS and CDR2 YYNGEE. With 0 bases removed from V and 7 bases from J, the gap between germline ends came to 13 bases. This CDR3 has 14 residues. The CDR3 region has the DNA TGTGCCAGCAGCGTAGGAGGGCAGGACCGTGAAGCTTTCTTT. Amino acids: CASSVGGQDREAFF.

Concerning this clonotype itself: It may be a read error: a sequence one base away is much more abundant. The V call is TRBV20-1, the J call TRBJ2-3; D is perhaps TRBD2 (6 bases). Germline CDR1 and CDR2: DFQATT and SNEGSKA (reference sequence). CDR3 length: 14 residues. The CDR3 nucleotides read TGCAGTGCTAGGACTAGAGGGTCTACAGGTACGCAGTATTTT. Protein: CSARTRGSTGTQYF.

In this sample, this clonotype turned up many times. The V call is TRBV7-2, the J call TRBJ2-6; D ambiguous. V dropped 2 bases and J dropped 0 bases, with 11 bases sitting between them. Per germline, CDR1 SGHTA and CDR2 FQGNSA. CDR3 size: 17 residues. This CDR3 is CASSLFSALSGANVLTF. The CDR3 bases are TGTGCCAGCAGCTTATTCTCGGCCCTCTCTGGGGCCAACGTCCTGACTTTC. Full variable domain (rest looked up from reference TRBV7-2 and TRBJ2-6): GAGVSQSPSNKVTEKGKDVELRCDPISGHTALYWYRQSLGQGLEFLIYFQGNSAPDKSGLPSDRFSAERTGGSVSTLTIQRTQQEDSAVYLCASSLFSALSGANVLTFGAGSRLTVL.

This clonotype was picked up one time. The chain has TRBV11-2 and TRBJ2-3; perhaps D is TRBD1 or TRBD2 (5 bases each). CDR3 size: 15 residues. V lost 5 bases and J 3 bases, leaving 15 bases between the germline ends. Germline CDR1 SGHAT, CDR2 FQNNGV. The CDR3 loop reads CASSPGRISTDTQYF. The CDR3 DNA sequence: TGTGCCAGCAGCCCAGGGAGAATAAGTACAGATACGCAGTATTTT.

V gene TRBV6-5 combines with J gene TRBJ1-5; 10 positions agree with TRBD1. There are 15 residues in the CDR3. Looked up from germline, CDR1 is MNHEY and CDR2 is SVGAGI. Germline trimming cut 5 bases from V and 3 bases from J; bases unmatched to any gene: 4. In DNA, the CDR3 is TGTGCCAGCAGTGCGACAGGGGGCACCAATCAGCCCCAGCATTTT. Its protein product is CASSATGGTNQPQHF.

This CDR3 reads CASSLPGQGDEQFF. For the CDR3, the DNA is TGTGCCAGCAGCTTACCGGGACAGGGAGATGAGCAGTTCTTC. This rearrangement joins TRBV3-1 to TRBJ2-1; 9 positions match TRBD1. CDR1 and CDR2 from the germline V gene are LGHDT and YNNKEL (reference sequence). The CDR3 length is 14 residues. V was clipped by 5 bases and J by 8 bases; unmatched bases: 7.

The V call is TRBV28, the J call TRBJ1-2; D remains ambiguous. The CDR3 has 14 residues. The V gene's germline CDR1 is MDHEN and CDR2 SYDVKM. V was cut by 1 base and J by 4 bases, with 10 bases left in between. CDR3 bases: TGTGCCAGCAGTTTATTGGGCAGGACCTATGGCTACACCTTC. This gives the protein CASSLLGRTYGYTF.

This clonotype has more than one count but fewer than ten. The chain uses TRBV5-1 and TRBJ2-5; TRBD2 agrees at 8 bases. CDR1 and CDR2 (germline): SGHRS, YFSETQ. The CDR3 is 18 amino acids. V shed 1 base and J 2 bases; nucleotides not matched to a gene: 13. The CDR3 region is CASSLYGGSAGGQETQYF. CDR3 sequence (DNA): TGCGCCAGCAGCTTGTATGGCGGATCGGCGGGGGGTCAAGAGACCCAGTACTTC.

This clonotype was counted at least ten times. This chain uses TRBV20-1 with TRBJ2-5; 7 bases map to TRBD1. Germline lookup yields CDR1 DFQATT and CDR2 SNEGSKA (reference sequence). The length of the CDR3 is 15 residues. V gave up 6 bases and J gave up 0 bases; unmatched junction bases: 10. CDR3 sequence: CSADRQGPNQETQYF. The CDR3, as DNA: TGCAGTGCCGATCGACAGGGCCCAAACCAAGAGACCCAGTACTTC.

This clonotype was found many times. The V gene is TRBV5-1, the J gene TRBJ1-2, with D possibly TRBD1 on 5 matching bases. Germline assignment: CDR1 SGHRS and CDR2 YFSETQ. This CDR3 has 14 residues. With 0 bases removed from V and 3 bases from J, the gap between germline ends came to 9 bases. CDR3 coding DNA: TGCGCCAGCAGCTTGGGAGGGGCGGACTATGGCTACACCTTC. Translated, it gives CASSLGGADYGYTF.

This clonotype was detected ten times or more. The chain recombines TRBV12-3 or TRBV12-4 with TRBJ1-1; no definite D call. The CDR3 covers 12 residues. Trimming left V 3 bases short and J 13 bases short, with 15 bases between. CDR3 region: CASSLTALTDFF. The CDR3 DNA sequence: TGTGCCAGCAGTTTGACCGCGCTGACTGATTTCTTT.

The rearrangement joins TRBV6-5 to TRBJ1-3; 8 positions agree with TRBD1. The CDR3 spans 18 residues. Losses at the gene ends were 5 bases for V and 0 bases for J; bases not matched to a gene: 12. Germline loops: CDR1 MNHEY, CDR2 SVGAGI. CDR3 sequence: CASSHRDRFTSSGNTIYF. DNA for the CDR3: TGTGCCAGCAGTCACCGGGACAGGTTCACCTCCTCTGGAAACACCATATATTTT.

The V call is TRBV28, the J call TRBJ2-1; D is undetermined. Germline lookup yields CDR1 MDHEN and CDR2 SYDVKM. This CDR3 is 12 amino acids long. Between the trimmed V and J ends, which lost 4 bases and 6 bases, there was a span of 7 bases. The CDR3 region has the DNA TGTGCCAGCAGTTACCAGAGCAATGAGCAGTTCTTC. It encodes CASSYQSNEQFF.

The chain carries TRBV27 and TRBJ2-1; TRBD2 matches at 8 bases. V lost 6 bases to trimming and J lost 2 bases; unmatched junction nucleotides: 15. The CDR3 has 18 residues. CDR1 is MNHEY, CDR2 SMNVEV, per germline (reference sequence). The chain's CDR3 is CASSDKRGPRPPYNEQFF. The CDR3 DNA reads TGTGCCAGCAGCGATAAGCGGGGGCCTCGACCACCCTACAATGAGCAGTTCTTC.

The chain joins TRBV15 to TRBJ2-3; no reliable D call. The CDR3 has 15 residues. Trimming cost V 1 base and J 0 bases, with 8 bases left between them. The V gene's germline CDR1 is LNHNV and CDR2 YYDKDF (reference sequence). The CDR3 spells CATSRVVQSTDTQYF. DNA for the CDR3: TGTGCCACCAGCAGAGTAGTCCAGAGCACAGATACGCAGTATTTT.

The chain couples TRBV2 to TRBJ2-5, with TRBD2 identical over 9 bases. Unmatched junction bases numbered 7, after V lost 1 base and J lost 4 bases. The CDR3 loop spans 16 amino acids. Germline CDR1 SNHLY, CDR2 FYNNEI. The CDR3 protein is CASSEGGGAWGETQYF. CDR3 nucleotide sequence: TGTGCCAGCAGTGAAGGCGGGGGGGCCTGGGGAGAGACCCAGTACTTC.

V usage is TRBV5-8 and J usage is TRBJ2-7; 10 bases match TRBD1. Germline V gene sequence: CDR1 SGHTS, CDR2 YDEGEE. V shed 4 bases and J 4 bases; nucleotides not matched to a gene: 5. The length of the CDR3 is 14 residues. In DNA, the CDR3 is TGTGCCAGCAGCACCGGACAGGGGGAGTACGAGCAGTACTTC. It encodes CASSTGQGEYEQYF. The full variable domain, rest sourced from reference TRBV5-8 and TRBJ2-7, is EAGVTQSPTHLIKTRGQQATLRCSPISGHTSVYWYQQALGLGLQFLLWYDEGEERNRGNFPPRFSGRQFPNYSSELNVNALELEDSALYLCASSTGQGEYEQYFGPGTRLTVT.

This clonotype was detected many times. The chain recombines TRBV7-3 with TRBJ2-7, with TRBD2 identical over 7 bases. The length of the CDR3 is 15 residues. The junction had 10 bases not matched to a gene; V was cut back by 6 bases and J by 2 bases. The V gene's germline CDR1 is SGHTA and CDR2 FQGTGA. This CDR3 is CASSLAAGTPYEQYF. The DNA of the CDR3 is TGTGCCAGCAGTCTAGCGGCTGGCACCCCCTACGAGCAGTACTTC.

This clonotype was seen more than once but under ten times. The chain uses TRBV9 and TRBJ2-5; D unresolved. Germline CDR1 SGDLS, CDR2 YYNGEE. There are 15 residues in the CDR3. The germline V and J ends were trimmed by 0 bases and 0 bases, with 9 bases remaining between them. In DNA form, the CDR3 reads TGTGCCAGCAGCGTAGGAGGAAGGGACCAAGAGACCCAGTACTTC. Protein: CASSVGGRDQETQYF.

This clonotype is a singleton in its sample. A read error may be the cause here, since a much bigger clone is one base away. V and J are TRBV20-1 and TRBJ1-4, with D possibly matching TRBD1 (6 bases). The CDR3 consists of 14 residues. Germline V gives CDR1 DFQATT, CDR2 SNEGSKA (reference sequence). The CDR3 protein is CRAAYRETNEKLFF. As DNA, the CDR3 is TGCAGGGCGGCATACAGGGAAACTAATGAAAAACTGTTTTTT.

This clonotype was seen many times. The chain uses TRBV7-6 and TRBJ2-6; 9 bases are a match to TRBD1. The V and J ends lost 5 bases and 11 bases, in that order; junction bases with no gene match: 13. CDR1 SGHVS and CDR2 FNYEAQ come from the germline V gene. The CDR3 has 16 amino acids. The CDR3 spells CASSEGPTGGTDVLTF. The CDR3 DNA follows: TGTGCCAGCAGCGAAGGACCGACAGGGGGGACCGACGTCCTGACTTTC.

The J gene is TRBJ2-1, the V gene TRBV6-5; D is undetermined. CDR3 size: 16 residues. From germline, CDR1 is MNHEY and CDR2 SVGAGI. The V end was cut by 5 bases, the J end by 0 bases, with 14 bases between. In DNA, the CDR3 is TGTGCCAGCAGTAGCCCGACTCGTAGCTCCTACAATGAGCAGTTCTTC. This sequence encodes CASSSPTRSSYNEQFF.

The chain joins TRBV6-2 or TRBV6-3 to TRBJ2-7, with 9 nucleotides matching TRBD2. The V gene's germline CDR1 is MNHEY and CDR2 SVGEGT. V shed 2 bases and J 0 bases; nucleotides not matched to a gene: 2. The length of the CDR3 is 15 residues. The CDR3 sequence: CASSYQRGVSYEQYF. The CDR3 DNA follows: TGTGCCAGCAGTTACCAGCGGGGGGTCTCCTACGAGCAGTACTTC.

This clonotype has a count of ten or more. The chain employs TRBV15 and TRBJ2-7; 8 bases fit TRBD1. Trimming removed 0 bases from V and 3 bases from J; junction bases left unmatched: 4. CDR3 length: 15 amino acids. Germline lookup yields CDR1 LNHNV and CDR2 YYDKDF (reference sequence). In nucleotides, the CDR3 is TGTGCCACCAGCAGAGATCGAGGACAGGGCTACGAGCAGTACTTC. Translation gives CATSRDRGQGYEQYF.